Below, 4 T cell receptor beta chains from the same sample are listed, as sequenced in a study of shared clonotypes between healthy human individuals (dated by TCRdb to 2018 to 2020). The library was prepared using the immunoSEQ multiplex PCR assay. TCRdb re-hosts the immuneACCESS table, in-frame sequences only. Its copies lack some clones; in the studies checked, an unresolved V gene accounts for under half of them, and the cause for the rest is not known. Counted in this sample were 2 million to 2.5 million clones; about nine tenths of them appeared once. Approximately 0.41% of the sample is in the top ten clones. The specimen was naive CD4+ T cells from PBMCs. In light of the paper, this sample's cell subset or site label describes: CD45RA+ positively selected. These receptors were obtained from a man aged 18 to 35 in good health. Some clones in this sample may be carry-over from other donors' samples.

The chain combines TRBV5-8 with TRBJ2-1; D perhaps matches TRBD1 (6 bases). The CDR3 is made up of 18 amino acids. Trimming left V 0 bases short and J 4 bases short, with 20 bases between. CDR1 is SGHTS, CDR2 YDEGEE, per germline. CDR3 sequence: CASSLVLRTALGYNEQFF. In DNA form, the CDR3 reads TGTGCCAGCAGCTTGGTTCTCAGGACAGCCTTGGGATACAATGAGCAGTTCTTC. Full variable domain (outside the CDR3, taken from reference TRBV5-8 and TRBJ2-1): EAGVTQSPTHLIKTRGQQATLRCSPISGHTSVYWYQQALGLGLQFLLWYDEGEERNRGNFPPRFSGRQFPNYSSELNVNALELEDSALYLCASSLVLRTALGYNEQFFGPGTRLTVL.

The chain combines TRBV7-3 with TRBJ1-2; 8 bases line up with TRBD1. Trimming removed 5 bases from V and 8 bases from J; junction bases left unmatched: 7. The CDR3 extends over 13 amino acids. The germline gives CDR1 SGHTA, CDR2 FQGTGA. The CDR3: CASSPGQGRGYTF. CDR3 bases: TGTGCCAGCAGCCCCGGACAGGGACGCGGCTACACCTTC. The whole variable domain, filled in from reference TRBV7-3 and TRBJ1-2, reads GAGVSQTPSNKVTEKGKYVELRCDPISGHTALYWYRQSLGQGPEFLIYFQGTGAADDSGLPNDRFFAVRPEGSVSTLKIQRTERGDSAVYLCASSPGQGRGYTFGSGTRLTVV.

The chain combines TRBV10-3 with TRBJ2-5; D possibly uses TRBD1 or TRBD2 (6 bases each). In germline, CDR1 is ENHRY, CDR2 SYGVKD. The CDR3 spans 14 residues. The V gene lost 6 bases and the J gene lost 4 bases, with 15 bases spanning the gap. The CDR3 coding sequence is TGTGCCATCAGAGGGGGGCAGGTGGGAGAGACCCAGTACTTC. It encodes CAIRGGQVGETQYF.

V usage is TRBV9 and J usage is TRBJ2-1; the match to TRBD2 covers 15 bases. The CDR3 is 16 residues long. V was pared by 2 bases and J by 7 bases, with 4 bases of the junction left unmatched. CDR1 is SGDLS and CDR2 is YYNGEE in the germline V gene. Here the CDR3 reads CASSVGGLAGGNEQFF. The CDR3 DNA reads TGTGCCAGCAGCGTTGGCGGACTAGCGGGAGGGAATGAGCAGTTCTTC. Full variable domain (rest looked up from reference TRBV9 and TRBJ2-1): DSGVTQTPKHLITATGQRVTLRCSPRSGDLSVYWYQQSLDQGLQFLIQYYNGEERAKGNILERFSAQQFPDLHSELNLSSLELGDSALYFCASSVGGLAGGNEQFFGPGTRLTVL.